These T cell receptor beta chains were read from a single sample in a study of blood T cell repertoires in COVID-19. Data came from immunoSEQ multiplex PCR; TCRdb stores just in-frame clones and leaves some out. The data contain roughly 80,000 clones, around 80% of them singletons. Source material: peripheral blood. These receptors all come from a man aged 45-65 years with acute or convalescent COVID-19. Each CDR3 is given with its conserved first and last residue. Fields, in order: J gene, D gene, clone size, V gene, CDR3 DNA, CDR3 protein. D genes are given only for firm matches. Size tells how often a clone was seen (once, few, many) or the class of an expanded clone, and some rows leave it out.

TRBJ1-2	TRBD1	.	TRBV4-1	TGCGCCAGCAGCCGCAAAGGCACCGGGACAGGGCCAAGTTATGGCTACACCTTC	CASSRKGTGTGPSYGYTF
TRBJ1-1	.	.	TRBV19	TGTGCCAGTACCCTAGGGAACACTGAAGCTTTCTTT	CASTLGNTEAFF
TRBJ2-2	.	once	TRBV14	TGTGCCAGCAGCCAAGCAACAGGGAGGAACACCGGGGAGCTGTTTTTT	CASSQATGRNTGELFF
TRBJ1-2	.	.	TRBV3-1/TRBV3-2	TGTGCCAGCAGCCAAGAGCGCTCCACCCCGGGCTACACCTTC	CASSQERSTPGYTF
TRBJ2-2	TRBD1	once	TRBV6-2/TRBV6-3	TGTGCCAGCAGGCCTTGGGACAGGGGGTTCACCGGGGAGCTGTTTTTT	CASRPWDRGFTGELFF
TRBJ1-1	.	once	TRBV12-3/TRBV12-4	TGTGCCAGCAGTGGCCCCAGGGATACTGAAGCTTTCTTT	CASSGPRDTEAFF
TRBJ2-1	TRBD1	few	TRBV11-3	TGTGCCAGCAGCCAAAAACAGGGGATAGGGCAGTTCTTC	CASSQKQGIGQFF
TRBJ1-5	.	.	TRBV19	TGTGCCAGTACTAAATCGAGTGGTGGTCAGCCCCAGCATTTT	CASTKSSGGQPQHF
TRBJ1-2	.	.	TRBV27	TGTGCCAGCAGTTTTGCGGGGGTGATAGATGGCTACACCTTC	CASSFAGVIDGYTF
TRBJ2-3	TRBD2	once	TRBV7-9	TGTGCCAGCAGCTACCTTTCGCAGCGGGGGCCAGATACGCAGTATTTT	CASSYLSQRGPDTQYF
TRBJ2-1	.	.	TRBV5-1	TGCGCCAGCAGTTCTATAGCGCACCAATACAATGAGCAGTTCTTC	CASSSIAHQYNEQFF
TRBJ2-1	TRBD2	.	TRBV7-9	TGTGCCAGCAGCAGTACTAGCGGGGGGCTTTCGTACAATGAGCAGTTCTTC	CASSSTSGGLSYNEQFF
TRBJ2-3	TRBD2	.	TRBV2	TGTGCCAGCAGTCAGACTAGCGGCACAGATACGCAGTATTTT	CASSQTSGTDTQYF
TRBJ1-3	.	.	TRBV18	TGTGCCAGCTCAGAACGGGTCCTTAGCTCTGGAAACACCATATATTTT	CASSERVLSSGNTIYF
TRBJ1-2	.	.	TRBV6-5	TGTGCCACCTGGGACACTGGTGGCTACACCTTC	CATWDTGGYTF
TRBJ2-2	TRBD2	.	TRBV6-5	TGTGCCAGCAGAAGCCGCGGGGGGGCGGCCGGGGAGCTGTTTTTT	CASRSRGGAAGELFF